The T cell receptor (beta chain) described here comes from a study of blood T cell repertoires in COVID-19. V lost 7 bases and J lost 2, with 14 bases in between. Germline V lookup: CDR1 KGHDR, CDR2 SFDVKD. The CDR3 is 15 residues long. TCRdb's copy holds only in-frame clones and misses some; the assay was immunoSEQ multiplex PCR. The sample contains about 140,000 clones, about 86% of which appear only once. This TCR was recovered from a woman aged 60-75 years with acute or convalescent COVID-19. The chain couples TRBV24-1 to TRBJ2-1, with D unresolved. The sample consisted of peripheral blood. The CDR3 protein is CATSLRGLPYNEQFF. CDR3 DNA: TGTGCCACCAGCCTCCGCGGCCTACCCTACAATGAGCAGTTCTTC.